This T cell receptor beta chain was obtained from a study of neoadjuvant anti-PD-1 for oral cavity cancer. Germline V gene data show CDR1 as SNHLY and CDR2 as FYNNEI. The CDR3 is 14 amino acids. V was pared by 6 bases and J by 5 bases, with 6 bases of the junction left unmatched. This table comes from immunoSEQ multiplex PCR, and its TCRdb copy is limited to in-frame clones, with some not included. The table lists about 14,000 clones, roughly three quarters of them singletons, with about 3% in the top ten. This specimen was PBMCs, taken before nivolumab (anti-PD-1) treatment. This chain joins TRBV2 and TRBJ2-5; 10 bases are a match to TRBD1. The receptor's source is a person between 35 and 79 years old with oral cavity squamous cell carcinoma. In DNA form, the CDR3 reads TGTGCCAGCAGCCGGGACAGGGGTGCGGAGACCCAGTACTTC. Translating it yields CASSRDRGAETQYF.